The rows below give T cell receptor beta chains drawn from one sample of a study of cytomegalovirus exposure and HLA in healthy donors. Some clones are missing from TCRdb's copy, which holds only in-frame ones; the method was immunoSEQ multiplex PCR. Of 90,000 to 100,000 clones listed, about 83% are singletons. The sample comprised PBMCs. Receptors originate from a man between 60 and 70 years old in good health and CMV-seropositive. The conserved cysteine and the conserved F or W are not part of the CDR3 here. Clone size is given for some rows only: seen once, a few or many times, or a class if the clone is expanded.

ASSQDGWDRSSYEQY | - | TRBJ2-7 | TRBV14
ASSLTGGRGSYNSPLH | - | TRBJ1-6 | TRBV5-6
ASSVRQDNMNTEAF | - | TRBJ1-1 | TRBV9
ASSLLTGGYTEAF | few | TRBJ1-1 | TRBV5-5
ASSVFPTRNEQF | - | TRBJ2-1 | TRBV9
ASIARDNQPQH | - | TRBJ1-5 | TRBV2
ASSPGTGGFYGYT | - | TRBJ1-2 | TRBV7-2
ASSGRTGRNLNTEAF | - | TRBJ1-1 | TRBV6-1
ASSLMAGHTDTQY | - | TRBJ2-3 | TRBV5-1
ASSLDYGREGYNSPLH | - | TRBJ1-6 | TRBV11-2
ASSYRGRSGNTIY | - | TRBJ1-3 | TRBV28
ASFPQGARNTIY | - | TRBJ1-3 | TRBV5-4
ASSESRQGANGYT | once | TRBJ1-2 | TRBV2
ASGSGTSVETQY | - | TRBJ2-5 | TRBV12-5
ATSRDLQGRLGDTQY | - | TRBJ2-3 | TRBV15
ARSFNEAF | few | TRBJ1-1 | TRBV5-3
ASSHPPISGGAGNEQF | - | TRBJ2-1 | TRBV4-3
ASSQSQGGGYT | - | TRBJ1-2 | TRBV14
ASSQDIQVGEKLF | - | TRBJ1-4 | TRBV14
ASSLTGGYT | medium-sized | TRBJ1-2 | TRBV5-4
ASSPTGGTYEQY | - | TRBJ2-7 | TRBV5-1
ASSLAPLKRVNTGELF | - | TRBJ2-2 | TRBV7-9
ASSPGQGEGGYT | few | TRBJ1-2 | TRBV7-2
ASSLAGGETEAF | - | TRBJ1-1 | TRBV5-1
ASSPYGTWGDEQY | - | TRBJ2-7 | TRBV18
AWSVLGETQY | - | TRBJ2-5 | TRBV30
ASSENRVRAGAYEQY | few | TRBJ2-7 | TRBV25-1
ASSVAVWTSYNEQF | - | TRBJ2-1 | TRBV9
ASSGAGIGGTEAF | - | TRBJ1-1 | TRBV9
ASSLHRGYNYGYT | - | TRBJ1-2 | TRBV11-2
ASSQEDRVNTEAF | few | TRBJ1-1 | TRBV4-1
ASSPTPTNYEQY | few | TRBJ2-7 | TRBV4-2
ASSPLTGGSLLGEQY | - | TRBJ2-7 | TRBV18
ASSIGGQLETQY | few | TRBJ2-5 | TRBV19
ASSLAGGSRETQY | - | TRBJ2-5 | TRBV11-2
ATSRTDRRSEKLF | - | TRBJ1-4 | TRBV15
ASSLERYYEQY | - | TRBJ2-7 | TRBV7-8
ASSFGTGGQPQH | once | TRBJ1-5 | TRBV5-1
ASSIPGAATEAF | - | TRBJ1-1 | TRBV19
SAIGGWSYEQY | - | TRBJ2-7 | TRBV29-1
ASSYGGTDYNEQF | - | TRBJ2-1 | TRBV11-3